Sequencing of this TCR beta chain was carried out in a study of CD8+ T cells in alopecia areata. With 0 bases clipped from V and 8 bases from J, the junction kept 9 bases outside the gene matches. The CDR3 consists of 15 residues. The V gene's germline CDR1 is MNHNY and CDR2 SVGAGI (reference sequence). The treatment here: oral pan-JAK inhibitor, 5-10 mg twice daily. RNA was extracted and reverse transcribed into cDNA as the sequencing template. This table comes from immunoSEQ multiplex PCR, and its TCRdb copy is limited to in-frame clones, with some not included. The sample holds 100,000 to 140,000 clones; 84% are singletons and the top ten take over 20%.

The sequences come from CD8+ T cells sorted from blood, collected at week 24, from a patient treated with tofacitinib. This TCR was sampled from a human donor with alopecia areata. The V and J genes are TRBV6-6 and TRBJ1-2, with 7 bases lining up with TRBD1. This chain's CDR3 is CASSYSTGTPKGYTF. The CDR3 nucleotides read TGTGCCAGCAGTTACTCGACAGGGACACCCAAGGGCTACACCTTC.